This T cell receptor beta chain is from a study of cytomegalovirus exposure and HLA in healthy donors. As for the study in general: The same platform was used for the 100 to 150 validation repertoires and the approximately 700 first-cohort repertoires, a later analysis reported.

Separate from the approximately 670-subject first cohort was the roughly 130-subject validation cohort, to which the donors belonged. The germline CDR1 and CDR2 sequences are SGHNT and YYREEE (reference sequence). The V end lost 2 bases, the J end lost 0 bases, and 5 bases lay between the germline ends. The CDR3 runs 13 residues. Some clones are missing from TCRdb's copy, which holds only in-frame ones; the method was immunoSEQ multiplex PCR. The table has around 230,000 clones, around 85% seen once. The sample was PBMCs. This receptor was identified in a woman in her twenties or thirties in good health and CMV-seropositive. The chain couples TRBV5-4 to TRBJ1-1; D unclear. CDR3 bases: TGTGCCAGCAGCTTTCATGTGAACACTGAAGCTTTCTTT. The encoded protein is CASSFHVNTEAFF.